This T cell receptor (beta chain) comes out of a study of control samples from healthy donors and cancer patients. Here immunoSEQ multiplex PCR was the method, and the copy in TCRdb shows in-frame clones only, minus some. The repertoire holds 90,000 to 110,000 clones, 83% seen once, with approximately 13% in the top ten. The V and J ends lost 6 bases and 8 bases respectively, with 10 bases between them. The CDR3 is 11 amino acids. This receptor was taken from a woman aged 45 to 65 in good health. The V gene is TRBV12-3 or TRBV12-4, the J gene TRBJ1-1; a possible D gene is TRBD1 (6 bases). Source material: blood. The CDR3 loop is CASSVGQEAFF. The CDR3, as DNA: TGTGCCAGCAGCGTCGGACAGGAAGCTTTCTTT.